The text below deals with one T cell receptor (beta chain). What it recognizes is unknown. Using immunoSEQ multiplex PCR, the repertoire was profiled, and TCRdb retains in-frame clones only, with some absent. Here the sample spans 30,000 or so clones, roughly 84% being singletons. The data stem from a study of a mutant IDH1 vaccine in newly diagnosed glioma. For the study at large: Vaccine administration was initiated 4-6 weeks following radiotherapy alone, or with temozolomide cycles.

Time point given: week 47, end of study. Topical imiquimod was applied with each vaccine dose, which held 300 ug of mutant IDH1 20-mer peptide. Each astrocytoma in the donors was new, WHO grade 3 or 4, IDH1-mutant and ATRX-lost. V lost 0 bases to trimming and J lost 5 bases, with 8 bases between them. From germline, CDR1 is SGHRS and CDR2 YFSETQ. This CDR3 is 13 amino acids long. The chain is built from TRBV5-1 and TRBJ1-2, with unresolved D. Sequencing was performed on PBMCs, taken from a glioma patient whose treatment included an IDH1 peptide vaccine. This TCR was sampled from a man under 40 with glioma. CDR3 sequence reads: CASSLGSLYGYTF. The CDR3 bases are TGCGCCAGCAGCTTGGGGAGCCTTTATGGCTACACCTTC.